These 18 T cell receptor beta chains came from one sample sequenced in a study of Graves' ophthalmopathy and Graves' hyperthyroidism. Beta-chain TCR CDR3 regions were amplified from RNA transcripts. Second-round multiplex PCR followed a first-round RT-PCR using HTBI primers. A single record per CDR3 protein comes from TCRdb applying MiXCR to the multiplex PCR reads. The sample yields around 660,000 distinct CDR3 sequences, about two fifths seen once. The sample taken for sequencing was peripheral blood. All receptors come from an adult man with Graves' ophthalmopathy.

The chain uses TRBV19 and TRBJ1-6, with 7 bases lining up with TRBD1. Germline CDR1 LNHDA, CDR2 SQIVND (reference sequence). Trimming took 9 bases from V and 7 from J; bases not matched to a gene: 9. This CDR3 spans 14 amino acids. This CDR3 reads CASGETGRNSPLHF. DNA for the CDR3: TGTGCCAGCGGAGAGACAGGGAGAAATTCACCCCTCCACTTT.

The V and J genes are TRBV25-1 and TRBJ2-5; D is unresolved. Trimming removed 8 bases at V and 5 bases at J, with 18 bases between. Germline V gene data show CDR1 as MGHDK and CDR2 as SYGVNS. This CDR3 has 14 residues. The CDR3 DNA follows: TGTGCCAGCTCACTACCCAGGACCCGGGAGACCCAGTACTTC. Its protein product is CASSLPRTRETQYF.

The chain joins TRBV25-1 to TRBJ1-4; TRBD1 aligns across 10 bases. The CDR3 is 17 amino acids. V dropped 2 bases and J dropped 0; count of bases not matched to a gene: 3. CDR1 is MGHDK and CDR2 is SYGVNS in the germline V gene. The CDR3 is CASSERGTGATNEKLFF. The CDR3 DNA reads as TGTGCCAGCAGTGAACGGGGGACAGGGGCAACTAATGAAAAACTGTTTTTT.

Worth noting for this clonotype: This sequence may be a read error, since a much larger clone differs from it by one base. The V and J genes are TRBV12-3 or TRBV12-4 and TRBJ2-7; D uncertain. The germline V and J ends were trimmed by 3 bases and 2 bases, with 8 bases remaining between them. This CDR3 comprises 13 residues. CDR3 DNA sequence: TGTGCCAGCAGTTTCACTGCAACCTACGAGCAGTACTTC. Its translation is CASSFTATYEQYF.

The V and J genes are TRBV7-3 and TRBJ1-4, with TRBD1 matching over 7 bases. This CDR3 comprises 13 residues. V trimming: 5 bases; J trimming: 8 bases; junction bases outside the gene matches: 5. The V gene's germline CDR1 is SGHTA and CDR2 FQGTGA. CDR3 loop: CASSLSRGEKLFF. CDR3 DNA: TGTGCCAGCAGCCTGAGCAGGGGGGAAAAACTGTTTTTT.

The chain carries TRBV5-1 and TRBJ1-1, with a tentative D call TRBD1 (5 bases). Germline lookup yields CDR1 SGHRS and CDR2 YFSETQ. This CDR3 has 14 amino acids. The V gene lost 2 bases and the J gene lost 4 bases, with 12 bases spanning the gap. CDR3 residues: CASSLHRTATEAFF. CDR3 bases: TGCGCCAGCAGCTTACACAGGACGGCCACTGAAGCTTTCTTT.

The chain combines TRBV4-3 with TRBJ1-1; D is unresolved. Per the germline V gene, CDR1 is LGHNA and CDR2 is YSLEER. The V and J ends lost 0 bases and 4 bases respectively, with 9 bases between them. The CDR3 extends over 14 amino acids. CDR3 sequence reads: CASSQEGSGTEAFF. CDR3 DNA sequence: TGCGCCAGCAGCCAAGAGGGATCGGGCACTGAAGCTTTCTTT.

The chain has TRBV9 and TRBJ1-2, with 9 bases lining up with TRBD1. The CDR3 runs to 16 residues. Germline loops: CDR1 SGDLS, CDR2 YYNGEE. V was pared by 4 bases and J by 4 bases, with 11 bases of the junction left unmatched. CDR3 protein: CASSPELWDRVYGYTF. The DNA of the CDR3 is TGTGCCAGCAGCCCAGAGCTCTGGGACAGGGTCTATGGCTACACCTTC.

This clonotype was observed many times. The chain couples TRBV7-9 to TRBJ1-5, with D possibly TRBD1 on 5 matching bases. Germline lookup yields CDR1 SEHNR and CDR2 FQNEAQ (reference sequence). The CDR3 totals 15 residues. The germline V and J ends were trimmed by 5 bases and 2 bases, with 13 bases remaining between them. CDR3 sequence: CASSPSPGGNQPQHF. CDR3 in DNA: TGTGCCAGCAGCCCCAGCCCGGGGGGCAATCAGCCCCAGCATTTT.

The genes are TRBV10-2 and TRBJ2-7; TRBD2 matches at 12 bases. V trimming: 8 bases; J trimming: 7 bases; junction bases outside the gene matches: 12. Germline V gene sequence: CDR1 WSHSY, CDR2 SAAADI. This CDR3 spans 15 amino acids. The CDR3 here is CASGQTSGSLDEQYF. CDR3 nucleotide sequence: TGCGCCAGCGGACAGACTAGCGGGAGCCTCGATGAGCAGTACTTC.

J is TRBJ2-6 and V is TRBV7-2; 12 bases fit TRBD1. Germline V gives CDR1 SGHTA, CDR2 FQGNSA. This CDR3 region has 17 residues. Trimming removed 5 bases from V and 2 bases from J; junction bases left unmatched: 4. CDR3 bases: TGTGCCAGCAGCCGGGACAGGGGGCAAACTGGGGCCAACGTCCTGACTTTC. Translation: CASSRDRGQTGANVLTF.

The V and J genes are TRBV5-5 and TRBJ1-6; 11 bases agree with TRBD1. V trimming: 4 bases; J trimming: 2 bases; junction bases outside the gene matches: 11. Germline CDR1 reads SGHKS; CDR2 reads YYEKEE (reference sequence). The CDR3 contains 19 residues. CDR3 sequence (DNA): TGTGCCAGCAGCAGCGGGACAGGGGGGACCAGCCCCTATAATTCACCCCTCCACTTT. The encoded protein is CASSSGTGGTSPYNSPLHF.

The rearrangement joins TRBV4-3 to TRBJ1-2, with 11 bases identical to TRBD1. The germline V gene encodes CDR1 LGHNA and CDR2 YSLEER. The V gene end was trimmed by 0 bases and the J gene end by 4 bases; junction bases not matched to a gene: 1. The CDR3 is 15 amino acids. The CDR3 protein is CASSQDGQGAYGYTF. The CDR3 region has the DNA TGCGCCAGCAGCCAAGATGGACAGGGGGCCTATGGCTACACCTTC.

This clonotype was counted between two and nine times. The chain links TRBV12-3 or TRBV12-4 to TRBJ1-5; TRBD1 is a possible D gene (5 bases). Deletions cut 5 bases from V and 6 bases from J, with 23 bases between. CDR3 length equals 17 residues. The chain's CDR3 is CASSRGGRQGGTQPQHF. The CDR3 DNA reads as TGTGCCAGCAGTCGAGGAGGGAGGCAGGGAGGGACTCAGCCCCAGCATTTT.

To note about this clonotype: One end of the junction varies from germline; a read error may be responsible. V and J are TRBV10-3 and TRBJ2-7, with TRBD1 as a possible D gene (5 bases). This CDR3 has 15 residues. Germline assignment: CDR1 ENHRY and CDR2 SYGVKD. Here the CDR3 DNA reads TGTGCCAGCAGTTACCTCCTCAGGGATTCCTACGAGCAGTACTTC. Its protein is CASSYLLRDSYEQYF.

Comments on this clonotype: A read error may explain this, as a much larger clone is one base away. The CDR3 loop reads CVTSERDQETGYTF. The CDR3 DNA follows: TGTGTCACCAGTGAGCGGGACCAAGAGACAGGCTACACCTTC. The rearrangement links TRBV24-1 to TRBJ1-2, with D maybe TRBD1 (5 bases). Per germline, CDR1 KGHDR and CDR2 SFDVKD. The CDR3 sequence is 14 residues long.

A word on this clonotype: One end of the junction is discordant with germline, which a read error may explain. This chain links TRBV2 with TRBJ1-2; D is unclear. From germline, CDR1 is SNHLY and CDR2 FYNNEI. The CDR3 consists of 10 residues. The DNA for the CDR3 is TGTGACAGCAGATCTTATGGCTACACCTTC. Translating gives CDSRSYGYTF.

This clonotype was recorded many times. For the CDR3, the DNA is TGTGCCAGCAGTTACCGTACCCCGGGAAACACCATATATTTT. This sequence encodes CASSYRTPGNTIYF. V and J are TRBV6-6 and TRBJ1-3; D ambiguous. Trimming took 2 bases from V and 4 from J, leaving 9 bases between them. CDR1 is MNHNY and CDR2 is SVGAGI in the germline V gene (reference sequence). CDR3 length: 14 residues.